The next 28 T cell receptor beta chains were all read from a single sample in a study of CD8 T cells in Susac syndrome. With random hexamers, reverse transcription was performed on about 0.45 to 1 ug of RNA. One entry per CDR3 protein, called by TCRdb with MiXCR from the immunoSEQ multiplex PCR reads. Counted here are hundreds of thousands of distinct CDR3 sequences, over 90% occurring once; the ten biggest clones make up about 0.14%. Sequenced input: CD4+ T cells from PBMCs. Receptors were obtained from a human donor with Susac syndrome.

The chain couples TRBV30 to TRBJ1-2, with D maybe TRBD1 (5 bases). Trimming cost V 3 bases and J 13 bases, with 9 bases left between them. This CDR3 region has 9 residues. Germline V gene sequence: CDR1 GTSNPN, CDR2 SVGIG (reference sequence). The DNA for the CDR3 is TGTGCCTGGAGCCCCGGGGGCACCTTC. It encodes CAWSPGGTF.

This chain connects TRBV3-1 to TRBJ2-5; TRBD1 might be the D (5 bases). The CDR3 spans 14 residues. V lost 0 bases to trimming and J lost 6 bases, with 11 bases between them. The V gene's germline CDR1 is LGHDT and CDR2 YNNKEL (reference sequence). This CDR3 is CASSQDPGPKTQYF. The CDR3 coding sequence is TGTGCCAGCAGCCAAGACCCAGGGCCCAAGACCCAGTACTTC.

The CDR3 here is CASSQWEENYGYTF. The DNA of the CDR3 is TGTGCCAGCAGCCAATGGGAAGAAAACTATGGCTACACCTTC. The chain couples TRBV16 to TRBJ1-2; D is ambiguous. Germline V CDR1 and CDR2: KGHSY, FQNENV. CDR3 size: 14 residues. Trimming shortened V by 1 base and J by 2 bases, and 8 bases separated the two germline ends. The full variable domain, its missing parts supplied by reference TRBV16 and TRBJ1-2, is GEEVAQTPKHLVRGEGQKAKLYCAPIKGHSYVFWYQQVLKNEFKFLISFQNENVFDETGMPKERFSAKCLPNSPCSLEIQATKLEDSAVYFCASSQWEENYGYTFGSGTRLTVV.

This chain joins TRBV5-1 and TRBJ2-7, with 7 bases fitting TRBD1. From germline, CDR1 is SGHRS and CDR2 YFSETQ. The CDR3 consists of 16 residues. V lost 4 bases, J lost 5 bases, and 15 bases stayed unmatched. CDR3 DNA: TGCGCCAGCAGCCCTAGAGACAGGGCGCTAACCCACGAGCAGTACTTC. This sequence encodes CASSPRDRALTHEQYF.

The chain uses TRBV28 and TRBJ1-1; 10 positions agree with TRBD1. The germline V gene encodes CDR1 MDHEN and CDR2 SYDVKM. Trimming removed 7 bases from V and 6 bases from J; junction bases left unmatched: 5. The CDR3 has 13 amino acids. CDR3: CASMGTGVSEAFF. The CDR3 DNA reads TGTGCCAGCATGGGGACAGGGGTATCTGAAGCTTTCTTT.

This clonotype was seen only once. V is TRBV3-1 and J is TRBJ2-1; D may be TRBD2 (6 bases). CDR3 length: 14 amino acids. CDR1 and CDR2 (germline): LGHDT, YNNKEL (reference sequence). V lost 1 base, J lost 8 bases, and 12 bases lay in between. CDR3 protein: CASSQGLSGYEQFF. CDR3 DNA: TGTGCCAGCAGCCAAGGGTTGAGCGGGTATGAGCAGTTCTTC.

This rearrangement joins TRBV6-6 to TRBJ2-5, with 7 nucleotides matching TRBD2. Losses at the gene ends were 4 bases for V and 5 bases for J; bases not matched to a gene: 10. This CDR3 has 15 residues. From germline, CDR1 is MNHNY and CDR2 SVGAGI (reference sequence). The DNA for the CDR3 is TGTGCCAGCAGTTCGGGACTACACTCGGGGGAGACCCAGTACTTC. As protein: CASSSGLHSGETQYF.

The V gene is TRBV5-4, the J gene TRBJ1-1; 7 bases align to TRBD1. The germline gives CDR1 SGHNT, CDR2 YYREEE (reference sequence). CDR3 length: 15 amino acids. Trimming cost V 4 bases and J 5 bases; bases outside gene matches: 11. The CDR3 loop is CASSARQGSRTEAFF. CDR3 coding DNA: TGTGCCAGCAGCGCCAGACAGGGTAGTCGGACTGAAGCTTTCTTT.

This chain links TRBV6-2 or TRBV6-3 with TRBJ2-1; 10 bases line up with TRBD2. V trimming: 7 bases; J trimming: 7 bases; junction bases outside the gene matches: 4. The CDR3 runs 13 residues. The germline V gene encodes CDR1 MNHEY and CDR2 SVGEGT. CDR3 region: CASNGLAANEQFF. CDR3 nucleotide sequence: TGTGCCAGCAATGGACTAGCGGCTAATGAGCAGTTCTTC.

This clonotype has only one observation. This chain uses TRBV6-2 or TRBV6-3 with TRBJ2-1; TRBD2 matches 8 bases. V was clipped by 2 bases and J by 8 bases; unmatched bases: 11. This CDR3 comprises 16 residues. Germline V gives CDR1 MNHEY, CDR2 SVGEGT. CDR3 sequence (DNA): TGTGCCAGCAGTTACCCAGCGGGGGCACCTCGGGATGAGCAGTTCTTC. Its translation is CASSYPAGAPRDEQFF.

V is TRBV28 and J is TRBJ1-6; 8 nucleotides match TRBD1. V shed 6 bases and J 10 bases; nucleotides not matched to a gene: 8. Germline V gene lookup returns CDR1 MDHEN and CDR2 SYDVKM. The CDR3 spans 14 residues. The CDR3 DNA is TGTGCCAGCAGCCCAGGGGGCGCCGAGTCACCCCTCCACTTT. Its protein product is CASSPGGAESPLHF.

This chain links TRBV19 with TRBJ2-2, with 9 bases fitting TRBD1. Trimming took 8 bases from V and 6 from J; bases not matched to a gene: 7. CDR1 is LNHDA, CDR2 SQIVND, per germline (reference sequence). This CDR3 has 14 amino acids. The CDR3 here is CASGRDRDAGELFF. CDR3 in DNA: TGTGCCAGTGGCCGGGACAGGGACGCCGGGGAGCTGTTTTTT. Filled out from reference TRBV19 and TRBJ2-2, the complete variable domain reads DGGITQSPKYLFRKEGQNVTLSCEQNLNHDAMYWYRQDPGQGLRLIYYSQIVNDFQKGDIAEGYSVSREKKESFPLTVTSAQKNPTAFYLCASGRDRDAGELFFGEGSRLTVL.

The genes are TRBV9 and TRBJ2-2, with TRBD1 as a possible D gene (5 bases). CDR1 and CDR2 from the germline V gene are SGDLS and YYNGEE. The CDR3 contains 16 residues. V was clipped by 0 bases and J by 4 bases, with 13 bases between them. The CDR3 DNA follows: TGTGCCAGCAGCGTAGTCTCAGGGCCGACCACCGGGGAGCTGTTTTTT. Encoded protein: CASSVVSGPTTGELFF. The full variable domain, with the rest looked up from reference TRBV9 and TRBJ2-2, is DSGVTQTPKHLITATGQRVTLRCSPRSGDLSVYWYQQSLDQGLQFLIQYYNGEERAKGNILERFSAQQFPDLHSELNLSSLELGDSALYFCASSVVSGPTTGELFFGEGSRLTVL.

The rearrangement joins TRBV2 to TRBJ1-2, with 7 bases that match TRBD1. CDR1 and CDR2 (germline): SNHLY, FYNNEI. The CDR3 sequence is 15 residues long. The ends lost 3 bases at V and 2 bases at J; junction bases unmatched: 6. CDR3 sequence reads: CASSDRGGRNYGYTF. DNA of the CDR3: TGTGCCAGCAGTGACAGGGGGGGAAGAAACTATGGCTACACCTTC.

The J gene is TRBJ1-2, the V gene TRBV6-5; maybe TRBD1 (5 bases). Trimming removed 4 bases from V and 7 bases from J, with 13 bases in between. This CDR3 has 13 residues. Germline CDR1 MNHEY, CDR2 SVGAGI. This CDR3 is CASSSQAYGGYTF. CDR3 nucleotides: TGTGCCAGCAGTTCACAGGCGTATGGTGGCTACACCTTC.

The chain links TRBV6-5 to TRBJ2-7; D is tentatively TRBD1 or TRBD2 (5 bases each). Trimming took off 5 bases at V and 3 bases at J, with 14 bases between the two ends. Germline lookup yields CDR1 MNHEY and CDR2 SVGAGI. The CDR3 runs 14 residues. CDR3 amino acids: CASSPRRESYEQYF. CDR3 sequence (DNA): TGTGCCAGCAGTCCTCGCAGGGAGAGCTACGAGCAGTACTTC.

Worth noting for this clonotype: Relative to the germline gene, one junction end is altered; a read error may explain this. This sequence joins TRBV20-1 and TRBJ1-5; D is perhaps TRBD1 (5 bases). The CDR3 spans 16 residues. CDR1 and CDR2 from the germline V gene are DFQATT and SNEGSKA (reference sequence). CDR3 sequence reads: CSAGDSEPRGNQPQHF. Here the CDR3 DNA reads TGCAGTGCTGGAGACAGCGAACCGAGGGGCAATCAGCCCCAGCATTTT.

The genes are TRBV19 and TRBJ1-6; 9 bases agree with TRBD1. The CDR3 spans 14 residues. The V gene end was trimmed by 7 bases and the J gene end by 9 bases; junction bases not matched to a gene: 7. Germline V gene sequence: CDR1 LNHDA, CDR2 SQIVND (reference sequence). This chain's CDR3 is CASNPGQGTSPLHF. The CDR3, as DNA: TGTGCCAGTAACCCGGGACAGGGTACTTCACCCCTCCACTTT.

The gene calls are TRBV7-2 and TRBJ2-5, with 9 nucleotides matching TRBD2. The CDR3 is 16 residues long. Germline CDR1 SGHTA, CDR2 FQGNSA. V gave up 2 bases and J gave up 1 base; unmatched junction bases: 5. The CDR3: CASSLFGRGGQETQYF. DNA of the CDR3: TGTGCCAGCAGCTTATTCGGGCGGGGGGGCCAAGAGACCCAGTACTTC.

V gene TRBV24-1 combines with J gene TRBJ2-1; D might be TRBD1 (6 bases). CDR1 KGHDR and CDR2 SFDVKD come from the germline V gene. The CDR3 sequence is 15 residues long. The germline V and J ends were trimmed by 10 bases and 3 bases, with 18 bases remaining between them. The CDR3 loop reads CATEQGRGYYNEQFF. The CDR3 nucleotides read TGTGCCACGGAACAGGGTAGGGGATACTACAATGAGCAGTTCTTC.

V gene TRBV9 combines with J gene TRBJ2-5; D perhaps matches TRBD2 (5 bases). Per germline, CDR1 SGDLS and CDR2 YYNGEE. This CDR3 contains 15 residues. Trimming removed 6 bases from V and 0 bases from J, with 15 bases in between. CDR3 in DNA: TGTGCCAGCACAAGGAATGGGGAGAACCAAGAGACCCAGTACTTC. It translates to CASTRNGENQETQYF.

The chain recombines TRBV4-3 with TRBJ1-1; perhaps TRBD1 as D (5 bases). Germline V lookup: CDR1 LGHNA, CDR2 YSLEER. The CDR3 totals 13 residues. Between the trimmed V and J ends, which lost 2 bases and 6 bases, there was a span of 10 bases. In nucleotides, the CDR3 is TGCGCCAGCAGCCAAACAGGACGGCCTGAAGCTTTCTTT. Protein product: CASSQTGRPEAFF.

This clonotype was detected only a few times. This chain links TRBV4-1 with TRBJ1-6; D might be TRBD1 (6 bases). CDR1 and CDR2 from the germline V gene are MGHRA and YSYEKL. The CDR3 sequence is 17 residues long. The V gene lost 0 bases and the J gene lost 7 bases, with 16 bases spanning the gap. CDR3 nucleotide sequence: TGCGCCAGCAGCCAAGATTCCGACAGGCTTTGGAATTCACCCCTCCACTTT. It specifies CASSQDSDRLWNSPLHF.

The chain carries TRBV30 and TRBJ2-1; maybe TRBD2 (6 bases). Trimming stripped 0 bases from V and 8 bases from J, with 14 bases between. The CDR3 is 14 amino acids. CDR1 GTSNPN and CDR2 SVGIG come from the germline V gene (reference sequence). The chain's CDR3 is CAWSVGGVSDEQFF. CDR3 nucleotide sequence: TGTGCCTGGAGTGTAGGCGGGGTAAGCGATGAGCAGTTCTTC. Full variable domain (remainder filled in from reference TRBV30 and TRBJ2-1): SQTIHQWPATLVQPVGSPLSLECTVEGTSNPNLYWYRQAAGRGLQLLFYSVGIGQISSEVPQNLSASRPQDRQFILSSKKLLLSDSGFYLCAWSVGGVSDEQFFGPGTRLTVL.

This clonotype appeared once. The chain has TRBV6-1 and TRBJ2-5; 11 bases map to TRBD2. Germline lookup yields CDR1 MNHNS and CDR2 SASEGT. Trimming at V came to 5 bases and at J to 2 bases, leaving 7 bases not matched to a gene. The CDR3 extends over 16 amino acids. The CDR3 region has the DNA TGTGCCAGCAGTCGACCTCTAGCGGGGGGACAAGAGACCCAGTACTTC. Protein sequence: CASSRPLAGGQETQYF.

The V call is TRBV11-3, the J call TRBJ2-1; D is possibly TRBD1 or TRBD2 (6 bases each). CDR1 and CDR2 (germline): SGHNT, YENEEA. Trimming left V 0 bases short and J 5 bases short, with 11 bases between. This CDR3 is built from 15 residues. For the CDR3, the DNA is TGTGCCAGCAGCTTAGAAGGGGGAGGAAACAATGAGCAGTTCTTC. As protein: CASSLEGGGNNEQFF.

The chain has TRBV12-3 or TRBV12-4 and TRBJ1-1, with unresolved D. Trimming stripped 1 base from V and 11 bases from J, with 14 bases between. CDR3 length: 13 amino acids. DNA of the CDR3: TGTGCCAGCAGTTTAGGGACGGCCAGGCTTGCTTTCTTT. Translation: CASSLGTARLAFF.

The V and J genes are TRBV20-1 and TRBJ1-1; D is ambiguous. Germline V gene lookup returns CDR1 DFQATT and CDR2 SNEGSKA (reference sequence). The CDR3 contains 13 residues. Trimming removed 6 bases at V and 8 bases at J, with 19 bases between. CDR3 nucleotide sequence: TGCAGTGCCACCCGGGAGGGCGGTGGGGAAGCTTTCTTT. It codes for CSATREGGGEAFF.